This T cell receptor beta chain was captured in a study of a mutant IDH1 vaccine in newly diagnosed glioma. The overall study: Commencement of vaccination occurred 4-6 weeks following radiotherapy alone, or concurrently with temozolomide cycles. The sex distribution of treated patients was approximately 62% male and 37.5% female, with a mean age of 40.4 years. Radiotherapy, temozolomide, or both had been given previously, and both were given to most. General study results and limits: Evidence of vaccine-induced immune responses was documented in approximately 93% of patients.

V trimming: 4 bases; J trimming: 3 bases; junction bases outside the gene matches: 5. The CDR3 runs to 13 residues. Germline lookup yields CDR1 GTSNPN and CDR2 SVGIG (reference sequence). Time point: week 23, last vaccination. Mutant IDH1 20-mer peptide, at 300 ug, made up each vaccine dose, with topical imiquimod. This clone has more than one count but fewer than ten. The antigen is unknown. Measured with immunoSEQ multiplex PCR; TCRdb has only the in-frame clones, and not every one. Of approximately 28,000 clones detected, 80% appear once; the ten largest clones hold approximately 8%. This chain connects TRBV30 to TRBJ1-1; 7 bases line up with TRBD1. This clonotype was sampled from a woman younger than 30 with glioma. This specimen was PBMCs, taken from a glioma patient whose treatment included an IDH1 peptide vaccine. CDR3 nucleotide sequence: TGTGCCTGGAATGGAGGGGGCGACACTGAAGCTTTCTTT. Translating gives CAWNGGGDTEAFF.